This TCR beta chain appears in the sequencing data of a study of blood T cell repertoires in COVID-19. Study-level background: Samples taken during acute and convalescent COVID-19 were collected in the United States, Italy and Spain.

The germline V gene has CDR1 SGHTA and CDR2 FQGNSA. This CDR3 is 16 amino acids long. Germline trimming cut 1 base from V and 6 bases from J; bases unmatched to any gene: 9. The data were produced by immunoSEQ multiplex PCR, yet TCRdb's version contains in-frame clones alone and is incomplete. The data contain under 250,000 clones, 84% of them singletons. The J gene is TRBJ1-5, the V gene TRBV7-2; 7 bases map to TRBD1. The clonotype comes from a middle-aged woman who had recovered from COVID-19. Sequencing was carried out using peripheral blood. CDR3 protein: CASSLDFDRARQPQHF. The CDR3 DNA follows: TGTGCCAGCAGCTTAGATTTCGACAGGGCGCGTCAGCCCCAGCATTTT.